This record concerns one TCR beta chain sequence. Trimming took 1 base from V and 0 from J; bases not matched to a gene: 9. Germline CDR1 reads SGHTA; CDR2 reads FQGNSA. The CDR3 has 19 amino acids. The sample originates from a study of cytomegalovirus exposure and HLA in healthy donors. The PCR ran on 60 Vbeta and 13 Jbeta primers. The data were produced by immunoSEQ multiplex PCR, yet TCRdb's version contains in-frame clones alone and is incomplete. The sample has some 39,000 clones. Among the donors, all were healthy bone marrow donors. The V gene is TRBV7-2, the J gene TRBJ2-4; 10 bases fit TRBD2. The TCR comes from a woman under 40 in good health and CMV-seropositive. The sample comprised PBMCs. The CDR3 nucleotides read TGTGCCAGCAGCTTAGTAAGGTCTAGCGGGAGTGTAGCCAAAAACATTCAGTACTTC. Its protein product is CASSLVRSSGSVAKNIQYF.